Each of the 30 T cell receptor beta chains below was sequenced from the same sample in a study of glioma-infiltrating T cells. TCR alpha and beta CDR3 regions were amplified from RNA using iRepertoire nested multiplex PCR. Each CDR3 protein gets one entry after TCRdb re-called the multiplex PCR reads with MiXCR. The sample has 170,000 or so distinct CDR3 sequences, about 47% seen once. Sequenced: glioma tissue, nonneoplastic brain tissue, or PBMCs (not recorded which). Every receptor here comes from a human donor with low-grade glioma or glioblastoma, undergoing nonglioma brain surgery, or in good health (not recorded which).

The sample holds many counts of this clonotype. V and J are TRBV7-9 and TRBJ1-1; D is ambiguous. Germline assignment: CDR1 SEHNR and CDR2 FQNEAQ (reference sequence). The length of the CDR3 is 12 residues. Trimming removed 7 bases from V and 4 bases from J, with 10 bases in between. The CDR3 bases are TGTGCCAGCAACTCGGGCGTCACTGAAGCTTTCTTT. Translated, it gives CASNSGVTEAFF.

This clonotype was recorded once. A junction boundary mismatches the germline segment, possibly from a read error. Here the CDR3 reads CASSEALGGSNKPQHF. For the CDR3, the DNA is TGTGCCAGCAGTGAAGCCCTAGGGGGGAGCAATAAGCCACAGCATTTT. This chain connects TRBV6-1 to TRBJ1-5, with D possibly matching TRBD1 (6 bases). The CDR3 has 16 amino acids. Germline V gene lookup returns CDR1 MNHNS and CDR2 SASEGT.

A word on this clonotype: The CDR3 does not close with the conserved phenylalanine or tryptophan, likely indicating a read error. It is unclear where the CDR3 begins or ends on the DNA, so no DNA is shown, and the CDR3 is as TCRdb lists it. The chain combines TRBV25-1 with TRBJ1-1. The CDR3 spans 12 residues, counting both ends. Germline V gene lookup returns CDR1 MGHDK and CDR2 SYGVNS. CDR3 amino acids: CAAGDPDTEPFS.

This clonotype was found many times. The CDR3 region has the DNA TGCAGTGCTAGAGCCAGGGGGCTTGATCGGAGTTTCAATGAGCAGTTCTTC. It is translated as CSARARGLDRSFNEQFF. The rearrangement joins TRBV20-1 to TRBJ2-1; 8 bases fit TRBD1. Germline CDR1 reads DFQATT; CDR2 reads SNEGSKA (reference sequence). CDR3 length: 17 residues. J gave up 6 bases and V 1 base, and 14 bases lay outside the gene matches.

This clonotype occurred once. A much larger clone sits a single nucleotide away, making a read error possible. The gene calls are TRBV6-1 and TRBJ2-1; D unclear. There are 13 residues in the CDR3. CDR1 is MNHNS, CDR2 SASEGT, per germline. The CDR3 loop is CASGVVNSDEQLF. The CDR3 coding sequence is TGTGCCAGCGGCGTCGTCAATTCCGATGAGCAGTTATTC.

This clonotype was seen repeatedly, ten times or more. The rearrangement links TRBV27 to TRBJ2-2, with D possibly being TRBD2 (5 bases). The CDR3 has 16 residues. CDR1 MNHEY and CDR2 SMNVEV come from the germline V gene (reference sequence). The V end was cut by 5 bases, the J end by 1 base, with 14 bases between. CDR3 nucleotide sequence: TGTGCCAGCAGTCTACTAAATACTAGGAACACCGGGGAGCTGTTTTTT. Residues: CASSLLNTRNTGELFF.

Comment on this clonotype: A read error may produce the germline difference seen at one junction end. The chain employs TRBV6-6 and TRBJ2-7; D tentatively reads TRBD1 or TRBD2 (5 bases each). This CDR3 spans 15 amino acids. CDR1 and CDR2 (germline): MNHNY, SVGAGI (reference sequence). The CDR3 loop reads CASSGAGTQGYERYF. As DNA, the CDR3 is TGTGCCAGCAGTGGTGCAGGGACCCAAGGCTACGAGCGGTACTTC.

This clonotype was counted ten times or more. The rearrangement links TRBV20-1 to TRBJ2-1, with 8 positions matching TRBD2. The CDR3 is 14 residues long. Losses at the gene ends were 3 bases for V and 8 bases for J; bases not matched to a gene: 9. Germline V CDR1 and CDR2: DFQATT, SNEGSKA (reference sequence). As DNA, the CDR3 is TGCAGTGCTAGGGCCCAGCGGGGGAGGGATGAGCAGTTCTTC. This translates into CSARAQRGRDEQFF.

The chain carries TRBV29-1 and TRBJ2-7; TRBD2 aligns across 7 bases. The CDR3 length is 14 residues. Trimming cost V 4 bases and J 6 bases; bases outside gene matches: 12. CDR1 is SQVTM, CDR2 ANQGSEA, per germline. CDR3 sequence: CSVVNHPTGGEQYF. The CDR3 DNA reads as TGCAGCGTTGTTAACCATCCGACGGGGGGCGAGCAGTACTTC.

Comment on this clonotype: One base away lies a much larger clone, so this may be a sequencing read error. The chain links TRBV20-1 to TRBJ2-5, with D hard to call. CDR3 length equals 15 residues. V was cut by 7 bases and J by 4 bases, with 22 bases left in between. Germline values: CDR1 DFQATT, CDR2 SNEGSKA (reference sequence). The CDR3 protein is CSDQPESESRETQYF. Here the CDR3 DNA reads TGCAGTGACCAGCCTGAGAGCGAGAGCCGAGAGACCCAGTACTTC.

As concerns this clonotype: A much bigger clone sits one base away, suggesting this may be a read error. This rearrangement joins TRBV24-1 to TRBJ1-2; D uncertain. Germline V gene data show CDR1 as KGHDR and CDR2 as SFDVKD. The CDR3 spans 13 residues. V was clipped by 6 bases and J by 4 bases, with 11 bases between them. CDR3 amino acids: CATSPDRSYGYTF. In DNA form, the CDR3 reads TGTGCCACCAGTCCGGATCGCAGCTATGGCTACACCTTC.

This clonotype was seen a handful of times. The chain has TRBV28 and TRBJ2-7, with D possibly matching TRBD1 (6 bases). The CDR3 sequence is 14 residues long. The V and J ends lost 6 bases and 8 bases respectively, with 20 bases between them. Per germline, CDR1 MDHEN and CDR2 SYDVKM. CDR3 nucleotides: TGTGCCAGCAGAGAAAACAGGGTCTACGATAAGCAGTACTTC. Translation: CASRENRVYDKQYF.

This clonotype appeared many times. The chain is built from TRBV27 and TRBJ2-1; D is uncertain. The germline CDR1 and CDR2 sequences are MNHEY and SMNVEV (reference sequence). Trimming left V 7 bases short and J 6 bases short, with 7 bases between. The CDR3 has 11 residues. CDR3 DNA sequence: TGTGCCAGCATCGACGGCAATGAGCAGTTCTTC. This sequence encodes CASIDGNEQFF.

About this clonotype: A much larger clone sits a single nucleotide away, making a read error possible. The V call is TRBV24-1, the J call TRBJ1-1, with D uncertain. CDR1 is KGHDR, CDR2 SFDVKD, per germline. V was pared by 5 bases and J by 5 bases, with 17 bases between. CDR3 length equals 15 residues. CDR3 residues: CATSGSDMGITEAFF. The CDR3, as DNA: TGTGCCACCAGTGGCAGCGACATGGGAATTACTGAAGCTTTCTTT.

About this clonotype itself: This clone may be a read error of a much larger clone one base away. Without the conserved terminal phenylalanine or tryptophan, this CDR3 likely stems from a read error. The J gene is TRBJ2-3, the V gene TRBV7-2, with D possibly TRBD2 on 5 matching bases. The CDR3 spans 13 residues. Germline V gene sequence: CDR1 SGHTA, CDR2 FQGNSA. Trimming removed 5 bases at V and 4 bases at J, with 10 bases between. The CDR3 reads CASSPLGADTQYL. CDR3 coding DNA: TGTGCCAGCAGCCCCCTGGGAGCAGATACGCAGTATCTT.

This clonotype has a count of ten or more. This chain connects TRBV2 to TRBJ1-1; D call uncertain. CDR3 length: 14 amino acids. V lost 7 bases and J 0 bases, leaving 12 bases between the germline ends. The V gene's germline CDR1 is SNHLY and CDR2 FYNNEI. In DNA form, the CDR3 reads TGTGCCAGCACCCTGGGAGGGATGAACACTGAAGCTTTCTTT. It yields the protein CASTLGGMNTEAFF.

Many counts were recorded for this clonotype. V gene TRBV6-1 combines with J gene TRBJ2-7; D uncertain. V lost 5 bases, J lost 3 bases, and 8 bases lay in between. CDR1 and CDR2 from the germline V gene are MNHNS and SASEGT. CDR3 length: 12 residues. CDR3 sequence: CASSPIDYEQYF. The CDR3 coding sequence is TGTGCCAGCAGTCCCATTGACTACGAGCAGTACTTC.

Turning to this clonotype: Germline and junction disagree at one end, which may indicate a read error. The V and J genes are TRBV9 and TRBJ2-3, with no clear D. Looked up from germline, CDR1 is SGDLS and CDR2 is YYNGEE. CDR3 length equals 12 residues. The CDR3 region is CASSVKIDTKYF. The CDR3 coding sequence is TGTGCCAGCAGCGTAAAGATTGATACGAAGTATTTT.

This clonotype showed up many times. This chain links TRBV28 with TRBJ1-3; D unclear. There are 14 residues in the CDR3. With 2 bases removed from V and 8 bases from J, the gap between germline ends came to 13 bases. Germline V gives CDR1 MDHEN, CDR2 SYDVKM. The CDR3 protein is CASSLRRSFHTIYF. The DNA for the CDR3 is TGTGCCAGCAGTTTACGCAGGAGCTTCCACACCATATATTTT.

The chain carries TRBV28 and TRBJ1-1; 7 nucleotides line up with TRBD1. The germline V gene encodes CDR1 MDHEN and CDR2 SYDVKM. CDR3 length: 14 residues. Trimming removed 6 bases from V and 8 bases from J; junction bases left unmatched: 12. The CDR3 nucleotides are TGTGCCAGCAGCTTAGGGGGCAGGGTCGGCGAAGCTTTCTTT. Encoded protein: CASSLGGRVGEAFF.

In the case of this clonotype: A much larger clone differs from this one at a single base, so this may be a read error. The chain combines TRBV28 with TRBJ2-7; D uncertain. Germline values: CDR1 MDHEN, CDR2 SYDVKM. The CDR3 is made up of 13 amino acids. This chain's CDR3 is CASSGDLTYDQYF. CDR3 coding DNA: TGTGCCAGCAGTGGAGACTTAACCTACGACCAGTACTTC.

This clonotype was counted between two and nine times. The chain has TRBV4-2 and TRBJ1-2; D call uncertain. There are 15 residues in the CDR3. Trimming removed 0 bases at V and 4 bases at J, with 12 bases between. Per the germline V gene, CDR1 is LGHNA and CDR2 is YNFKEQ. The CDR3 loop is CASSQDYSSGYGYTF. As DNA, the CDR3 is TGTGCCAGCAGCCAAGATTACAGCTCGGGCTATGGCTACACCTTC.

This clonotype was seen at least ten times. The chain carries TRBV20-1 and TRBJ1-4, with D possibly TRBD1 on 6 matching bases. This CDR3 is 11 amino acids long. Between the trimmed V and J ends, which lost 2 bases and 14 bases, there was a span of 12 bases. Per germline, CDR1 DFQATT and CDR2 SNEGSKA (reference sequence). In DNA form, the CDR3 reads TGCAGTGCTAGAATATCGGGACACCTGTTTTTT. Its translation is CSARISGHLFF.

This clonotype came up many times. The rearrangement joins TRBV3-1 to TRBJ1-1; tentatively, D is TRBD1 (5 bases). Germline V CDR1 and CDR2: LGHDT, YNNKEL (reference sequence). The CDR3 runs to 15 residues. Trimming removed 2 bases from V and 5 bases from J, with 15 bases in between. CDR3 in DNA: TGTGCCAGCAGCCAAACCACAGGAGGAGAGACTGAAGCTTTCTTT. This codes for CASSQTTGGETEAFF.

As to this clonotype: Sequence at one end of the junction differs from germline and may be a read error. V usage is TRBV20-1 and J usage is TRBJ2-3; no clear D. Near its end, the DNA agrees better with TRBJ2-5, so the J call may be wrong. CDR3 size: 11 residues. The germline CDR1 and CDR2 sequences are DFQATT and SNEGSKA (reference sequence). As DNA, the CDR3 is TGCAGTGCCCAGGATCAAGAGAACCAGTACTTC. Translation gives CSAQDQENQYF.

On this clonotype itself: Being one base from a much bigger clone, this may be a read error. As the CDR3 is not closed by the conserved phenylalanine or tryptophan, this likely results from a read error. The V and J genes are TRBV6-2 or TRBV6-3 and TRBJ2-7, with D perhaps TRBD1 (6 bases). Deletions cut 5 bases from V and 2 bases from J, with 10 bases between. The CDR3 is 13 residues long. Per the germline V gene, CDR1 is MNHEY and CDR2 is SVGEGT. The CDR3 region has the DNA TGTGCCAGCAGTCTCAGGGGCGCCTACGAGCAGTACTTA. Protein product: CASSLRGAYEQYL.

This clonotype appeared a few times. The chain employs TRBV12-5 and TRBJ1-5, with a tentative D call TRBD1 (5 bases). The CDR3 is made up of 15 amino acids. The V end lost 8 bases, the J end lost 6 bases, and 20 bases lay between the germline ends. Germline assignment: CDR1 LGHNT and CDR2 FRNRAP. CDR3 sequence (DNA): TGTGCTAGTTCCCCCTCTGGGGGATTGGTTCAGCCCCAGCATTTT. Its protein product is CASSPSGGLVQPQHF.

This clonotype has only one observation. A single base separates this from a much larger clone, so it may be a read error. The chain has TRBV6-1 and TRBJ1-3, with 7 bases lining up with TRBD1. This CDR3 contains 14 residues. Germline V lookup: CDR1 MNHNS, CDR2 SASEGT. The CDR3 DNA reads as TGCGCCAGCTCATCCAGGGGGGTTGGAAACACCATATATTTT. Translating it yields CASSSRGVGNTIYF.

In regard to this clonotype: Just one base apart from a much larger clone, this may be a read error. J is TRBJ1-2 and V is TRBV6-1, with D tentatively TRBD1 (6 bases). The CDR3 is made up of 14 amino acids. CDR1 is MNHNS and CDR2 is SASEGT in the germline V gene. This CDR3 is CARSEAAGAYGYTF. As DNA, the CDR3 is TGTGCCAGAAGTGAAGCTGCAGGGGCCTATGGCTACACCTTC.

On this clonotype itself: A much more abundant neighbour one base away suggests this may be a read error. CDR3 bases: TGTGCCAGCAGTACAAACTCTAGGGGTAGCTCCTACAATGAGCAGTTCTTC. Protein: CASSTNSRGSSYNEQFF. This chain links TRBV28 with TRBJ2-1; weak D call: TRBD1 (5 bases). The CDR3 sequence is 17 residues long. V was cut by 5 bases and J by 0 bases, with 17 bases left in between. In germline, CDR1 is MDHEN, CDR2 SYDVKM. Full variable domain (outside the CDR3, taken from reference TRBV28 and TRBJ2-1): DVKVTQSSRYLVKRTGEKVFLECVQDMDHENMFWYRQDPGLGLRLIYFSYDVKMKEKGDIPEGYSVSREKKERFSLILESASTNQTSMYLCASSTNSRGSSYNEQFFGPGTRLTVL.